The 32 T cell receptor beta chains given below trace back to one sample, sequenced in a study of graft-versus-host responses after intestinal transplantation. Generated by immunoSEQ multiplex PCR, the TCRdb table keeps only in-frame clones and is missing some. The repertoire holds some 14,000 clones, with 84% as singletons. The specimen comprised PBMCs, sampled after intestinal transplantation. The receptors here all came from a human patient who received an intestinal transplant, so some T cells may come from the graft donor.

The chain links TRBV10-3 to TRBJ2-3; the match to TRBD1 covers 8 bases. Germline V gives CDR1 ENHRY, CDR2 SYGVKD. V dropped 6 bases and J dropped 2; count of bases not matched to a gene: 19. The CDR3 is 19 amino acids. The CDR3 coding sequence is TGTGCCATCAGGGGGATGGACCCTCGCGGGACAGGCTTCACAGATACGCAGTATTTT. Its translation is CAIRGMDPRGTGFTDTQYF.

The chain joins TRBV5-1 to TRBJ2-5; TRBD1 matches 7 bases. Germline CDR1 and CDR2: SGHRS and YFSETQ. After removal of 4 bases from V and 1 base from J, the junction contained 4 bases not matched to a gene. CDR3 length equals 14 residues. The CDR3 here is CASSRGQSQETQYF. CDR3 coding DNA: TGCGCCAGCAGCCGGGGACAGTCCCAAGAGACCCAGTACTTC.

The chain carries TRBV5-4 and TRBJ2-6; D unresolved. Per germline, CDR1 SGHNT and CDR2 YYREEE (reference sequence). Trimming stripped 0 bases from V and 2 bases from J, with 6 bases between. The CDR3 has 15 residues. The chain's CDR3 is CASSLVAAGANVLTF. CDR3 nucleotide sequence: TGTGCCAGCAGCTTGGTGGCAGCTGGGGCCAACGTCCTGACTTTC. Complete variable domain (other parts from reference TRBV5-4 and TRBJ2-6): ETGVTQSPTHLIKTRGQQVTLRCSSQSGHNTVSWYQQALGQGPQFIFQYYREEENGRGNFPPRFSGLQFPNYSSELNVNALELDDSALYLCASSLVAAGANVLTFGAGSRLTVL.

The V and J genes are TRBV30 and TRBJ2-7; D is possibly TRBD1 (5 bases). Germline values: CDR1 GTSNPN, CDR2 SVGIG (reference sequence). Trimming took 5 bases from V and 2 from J, leaving 13 bases between them. This CDR3 has 13 amino acids. CDR3 amino acids: CAWGKGQAYEQYF. In DNA form, the CDR3 reads TGTGCCTGGGGGAAGGGGCAGGCCTACGAGCAGTACTTC.

The V and J genes are TRBV6-6 and TRBJ2-1; 7 positions match TRBD2. Germline V CDR1 and CDR2: MNHNY, SVGAGI (reference sequence). Trimming removed 2 bases from V and 6 bases from J; junction bases left unmatched: 1. CDR3 length: 13 residues. The CDR3 loop is CASSYPGGNEQFF. CDR3 in DNA: TGTGCCAGCAGTTACCCGGGAGGCAATGAGCAGTTCTTC.

This clone is labeled large. In the same sample, other DNA sequences code for this CDR3. This chain joins TRBV28 and TRBJ1-2; the D gene is possibly TRBD1 (6 bases). The V gene lost 11 bases and the J gene lost 2 bases, with 27 bases spanning the gap. CDR1 and CDR2 from the germline V gene are MDHEN and SYDVKM. This CDR3 contains 17 residues. CDR3 loop: CARRGAVRGTLNYGYTF. DNA of the CDR3: TGTGCCCGCCGGGGGGCGGTGAGGGGGACTCTAAACTATGGCTACACCTTC.

V is TRBV28 and J is TRBJ2-7; D possibly corresponds to TRBD1 (6 bases). Germline lookup yields CDR1 MDHEN and CDR2 SYDVKM. The CDR3 is 18 amino acids. V was cut by 7 bases and J by 0 bases, with 25 bases left in between. CDR3 in DNA: TGTGCCAGCACCCCCCTCGACCAGGGGACGTTTAGCTCCTACGAGCAGTACTTC. Translated: CASTPLDQGTFSSYEQYF.

This clone has just a few counts. V usage is TRBV5-1 and J usage is TRBJ2-1; D may match TRBD1 or TRBD2 (5 bases each). Trimming took off 0 bases at V and 2 bases at J, with 9 bases between the two ends. Germline V gene sequence: CDR1 SGHRS, CDR2 YFSETQ. This CDR3 is built from 15 residues. CDR3 DNA sequence: TGCGCCAGCAGCTTGGGGGACGGGACCTACAATGAGCAGTTCTTC. It yields the protein CASSLGDGTYNEQFF.

The table lists this clone with a count of one. This sequence joins TRBV6-5 and TRBJ2-1, with 10 bases aligning to TRBD2. CDR1 and CDR2 (germline): MNHEY, SVGAGI. Trimming at V came to 6 bases and at J to 1 base, leaving 3 bases not matched to a gene. This CDR3 is built from 15 residues. The DNA for the CDR3 is TGTGCCAGCAGCGTAGCGGGAGGTTCCTACAATGAGCAGTTCTTC. This sequence encodes CASSVAGGSYNEQFF.

The chain employs TRBV2 and TRBJ2-1; D remains unclear. Trimming took off 3 bases at V and 0 bases at J, with 9 bases between the two ends. The CDR3 extends over 15 amino acids. The germline CDR1 and CDR2 sequences are SNHLY and FYNNEI. In DNA form, the CDR3 reads TGTGCCAGCAGTGAGGGCCCGAGCTCCTACAATGAGCAGTTCTTC. Translating it yields CASSEGPSSYNEQFF.

The chain has TRBV27 and TRBJ1-5; perhaps TRBD1 as D (6 bases). This CDR3 is 16 amino acids long. V was clipped by 5 bases and J by 2 bases, with 16 bases between them. Germline CDR1 reads MNHEY; CDR2 reads SMNVEV (reference sequence). The CDR3 spells CASSSGTNRGNQPQHF. CDR3 bases: TGTGCCAGCAGTAGCGGGACAAATCGCGGCAATCAGCCCCAGCATTTT.

The chain uses TRBV5-1 and TRBJ2-4; D tentatively fits TRBD1 or TRBD2 (5 bases each). V shed 5 bases and J shed 14 bases, with 23 bases lying between them. The germline V gene encodes CDR1 SGHRS and CDR2 YFSETQ. The CDR3 length is 14 residues. This CDR3 reads CASSNTTGTGQKYF. CDR3 nucleotides: TGCGCCAGCAGTAACACCACCGGGACCGGTCAGAAGTACTTC.

V usage is TRBV7-2 and J usage is TRBJ2-7, with 12 bases identical to TRBD2. The germline V gene has CDR1 SGHTA and CDR2 FQGNSA. The CDR3 covers 13 residues. V trimming: 8 bases; J trimming: 5 bases; junction bases outside the gene matches: 4. CDR3 loop: CASGLAGGHEQYF. The CDR3 nucleotides are TGTGCCAGCGGGCTAGCGGGAGGGCACGAGCAGTACTTC.

The sample holds a few counts of this clone. V is TRBV5-1 and J is TRBJ1-4; 8 nucleotides align to TRBD1. The CDR3 has 15 amino acids. Germline V gene lookup returns CDR1 SGHRS and CDR2 YFSETQ. The ends lost 4 bases at V and 2 bases at J; junction bases unmatched: 4. The CDR3, as DNA: TGCGCCAGCAGCCAGGGGGCGCCGACTAATGAAAAACTGTTTTTT. Translating gives CASSQGAPTNEKLFF.

The rearrangement joins TRBV19 to TRBJ2-1; 13 bases map to TRBD2. This CDR3 spans 14 amino acids. V lost 6 bases to trimming and J lost 10 bases; unmatched junction nucleotides: 6. Per the germline V gene, CDR1 is LNHDA and CDR2 is SQIVND (reference sequence). The CDR3 reads CASSGLAGVGEQFF. In nucleotides, the CDR3 is TGTGCCAGTAGCGGACTAGCGGGAGTTGGGGAGCAGTTCTTC.

V is TRBV5-6 and J is TRBJ2-1; 7 bases agree with TRBD2. From germline, CDR1 is SGHDT and CDR2 YYEEEE. Unmatched junction bases numbered 3, after V lost 2 bases and J lost 7 bases. The CDR3 sequence is 13 residues long. CDR3 DNA sequence: TGTGCCAGCAGCTTCTACGGGAGGAATGAGCAGTTCTTC. Protein product: CASSFYGRNEQFF.

This clone is a singleton in its sample. This chain uses TRBV4-2 with TRBJ1-2; D is perhaps TRBD1 (5 bases). The CDR3 consists of 14 residues. Germline CDR1 LGHNA, CDR2 YNFKEQ. Between the trimmed V and J ends, which lost 0 bases and 4 bases, there was a span of 9 bases. CDR3: CASSQDRGTYGYTF. The CDR3 nucleotides are TGTGCCAGCAGCCAAGATCGGGGCACCTATGGCTACACCTTC.

The rearrangement joins TRBV9 to TRBJ2-1; TRBD1 or TRBD2 may be the D gene (5 bases each). The CDR3 consists of 14 residues. V lost 2 bases to trimming and J lost 8 bases, with 14 bases between them. The V gene's germline CDR1 is SGDLS and CDR2 YYNGEE. CDR3 coding DNA: TGTGCCAGCAGCGTTACCGGGGCCTGGGATGAGCAGTTCTTC. The encoded protein is CASSVTGAWDEQFF. Full variable domain (remainder filled in from reference TRBV9 and TRBJ2-1): DSGVTQTPKHLITATGQRVTLRCSPRSGDLSVYWYQQSLDQGLQFLIQYYNGEERAKGNILERFSAQQFPDLHSELNLSSLELGDSALYFCASSVTGAWDEQFFGPGTRLTVL.

This sequence joins TRBV7-9 and TRBJ1-3; D gene ambiguous. CDR1 and CDR2 (germline): SEHNR, FQNEAQ (reference sequence). V was shortened by 6 bases and J by 4 bases, with 13 bases between the two germline ends. The CDR3 is 14 amino acids. CDR3 amino acids: CASSLRRGGNTIYF. For the CDR3, the DNA is TGTGCCAGCAGTCTCCGCCGCGGGGGAAACACCATATATTTT. The variable domain in full, with the rest retrieved from reference TRBV7-9 and TRBJ1-3, is DTGVSQNPRHKITKRGQNVTFRCDPISEHNRLYWYRQTLGQGPEFLTYFQNEAQLEKSRLLSDRFSAERPKGSFSTLEIQRTEQGDSAMYLCASSLRRGGNTIYFGEGSWLTVV.

The rearrangement joins TRBV5-1 to TRBJ2-2; 7 bases are shared with TRBD1. J lost 7 bases, V lost 4 bases, and 4 bases had no gene match. CDR3 length: 13 amino acids. Looked up from germline, CDR1 is SGHRS and CDR2 is YFSETQ. CDR3 DNA sequence: TGCGCCAGCAGCGTGACAGGGAACGGGGAGCTGTTTTTT. This sequence encodes CASSVTGNGELFF. Together with reference TRBV5-1 and TRBJ2-2, the CDR3 gives the full variable domain: KAGVTQTPRYLIKTRGQQVTLSCSPISGHRSVSWYQQTPGQGLQFLFEYFSETQRNKGNFPGRFSGRQFSNSRSEMNVSTLELGDSALYLCASSVTGNGELFFGEGSRLTVL.

The chain uses TRBV11-3 and TRBJ2-2; maybe TRBD2 (6 bases). Trimming took 5 bases from V and 1 from J, leaving 17 bases between them. The CDR3 is 17 residues long. CDR1 SGHNT and CDR2 YENEEA come from the germline V gene. Here the CDR3 DNA reads TGTGCCAGCAGCCCCCGGGACGGGAGTGGGAACACCGGGGAGCTGTTTTTT. Encoded protein: CASSPRDGSGNTGELFF.

This clone has only a few counts. V and J are TRBV5-1 and TRBJ2-5; D ambiguous. The V end was cut by 0 bases, the J end by 0 bases, with 9 bases between. The CDR3 totals 15 residues. The germline gives CDR1 SGHRS, CDR2 YFSETQ. CDR3 coding DNA: TGCGCCAGCAGCTTGGCCGGGCGCTACCAAGAGACCCAGTACTTC. This codes for CASSLAGRYQETQYF.

The gene calls are TRBV25-1 and TRBJ1-1, with 9 bases lining up with TRBD1. CDR3 length equals 13 residues. V shed 6 bases and J 4 bases; nucleotides not matched to a gene: 3. CDR1 MGHDK and CDR2 SYGVNS come from the germline V gene. The CDR3 reads CASRTGGPTEAFF. In nucleotides, the CDR3 is TGTGCCAGCAGAACAGGGGGCCCCACTGAAGCTTTCTTT.

The V gene is TRBV7-9, the J gene TRBJ2-7; the D gene is possibly TRBD2 (6 bases). CDR3 length equals 15 residues. Per the germline V gene, CDR1 is SEHNR and CDR2 is FQNEAQ (reference sequence). V was cut by 5 bases and J by 1 base, with 15 bases left in between. The CDR3 nucleotides read TGTGCCAGCAGCCAACCCGGGGGACTTTCCTACGAGCAGTACTTC. This encodes CASSQPGGLSYEQYF.

The V gene is TRBV7-9, the J gene TRBJ2-5; TRBD1 might be the D (6 bases). There are 13 residues in the CDR3. V lost 2 bases, J lost 4 bases, and 8 bases lay in between. Germline CDR1 and CDR2: SEHNR and FQNEAQ (reference sequence). The chain's CDR3 is CASSLSGVETQYF. The DNA of the CDR3 is TGTGCCAGCAGCTTATCAGGGGTAGAGACCCAGTACTTC.

The CDR3 DNA follows: TGTGCCAGCAGTCATCCGGGACTAGGGTCCTACGAGCAGTACTTC. It is translated as CASSHPGLGSYEQYF. The chain uses TRBV27 and TRBJ2-7; 8 bases fit TRBD2. The V gene's germline CDR1 is MNHEY and CDR2 SMNVEV (reference sequence). The CDR3 spans 15 residues. V shed 5 bases, J shed 1 base, and the junction held 7 bases outside the gene matches.

This clone was seen once. The CDR3 DNA reads TGTGCCAGCAGCAAATTTCGCGGCAATGAGCAGTTCTTC. Translating it yields CASSKFRGNEQFF. This sequence joins TRBV14 and TRBJ2-1; D unclear. V lost 5 bases and J lost 6, with 11 bases in between. The CDR3 spans 13 residues. Germline CDR1 reads SGHDN; CDR2 reads FVKESK. Complete variable domain (other parts from reference TRBV14 and TRBJ2-1): EAGVTQFPSHSVIEKGQTVTLRCDPISGHDNLYWYRRVMGKEIKFLLHFVKESKQDESGMPNNRFLAERTGGTYSTLKVQPAELEDSGVYFCASSKFRGNEQFFGPGTRLTVL.

The V and J genes are TRBV11-2 and TRBJ2-7; 15 bases align to TRBD2. Germline values: CDR1 SGHAT, CDR2 FQNNGV. V shed 7 bases and J 1 base; nucleotides not matched to a gene: 8. CDR3 length equals 17 residues. CDR3: CASTLRGLAGGSYEQYF. DNA of the CDR3: TGTGCCAGCACACTCCGGGGACTAGCGGGAGGATCCTACGAGCAGTACTTC. Filled out from reference TRBV11-2 and TRBJ2-7, the complete variable domain reads EAGVAQSPRYKIIEKRQSVAFWCNPISGHATLYWYQQILGQGPKLLIQFQNNGVVDDSQLPKDRFSAERLKGVDSTLKIQPAKLEDSAVYLCASTLRGLAGGSYEQYFGPGTRLTVT.

J is TRBJ1-1 and V is TRBV7-9, with TRBD1 matching over 7 bases. The CDR3 consists of 14 residues. V trimming: 5 bases; J trimming: 4 bases; junction bases outside the gene matches: 7. The germline V gene encodes CDR1 SEHNR and CDR2 FQNEAQ (reference sequence). CDR3 DNA: TGTGCCAGCAGCCCGGGACAGACGGGCACTGAAGCTTTCTTT. Its translation is CASSPGQTGTEAFF.

The V and J genes are TRBV9 and TRBJ1-4; 7 bases align to TRBD1. CDR3 length: 16 residues. Germline values: CDR1 SGDLS, CDR2 YYNGEE. V shed 3 bases, J shed 3 bases, and the junction held 8 bases outside the gene matches. CDR3 nucleotide sequence: TGTGCCAGCAGCGGCCCAGGGGGGGCGCCTAATGAAAAACTGTTTTTT. Translation gives CASSGPGGAPNEKLFF.

This sequence joins TRBV5-4 and TRBJ2-2; D is uncertain. Germline lookup yields CDR1 SGHNT and CDR2 YYREEE (reference sequence). The CDR3 extends over 12 amino acids. The V end was cut by 4 bases, the J end by 3 bases, with 4 bases between. The CDR3 loop is CASSPYTGELFF. The CDR3 nucleotides are TGTGCCAGCAGCCCCTACACCGGGGAGCTGTTTTTT.

V gene TRBV7-9 combines with J gene TRBJ2-7; 8 positions agree with TRBD1. J was trimmed by 4 bases and V by 2 bases; bases with no gene match: 10. The CDR3 contains 16 residues. Per germline, CDR1 SEHNR and CDR2 FQNEAQ (reference sequence). CDR3 in DNA: TGTGCCAGCAGCTTAAGGGTCCGACAGGGGAGATACGAGCAGTACTTC. It encodes CASSLRVRQGRYEQYF.